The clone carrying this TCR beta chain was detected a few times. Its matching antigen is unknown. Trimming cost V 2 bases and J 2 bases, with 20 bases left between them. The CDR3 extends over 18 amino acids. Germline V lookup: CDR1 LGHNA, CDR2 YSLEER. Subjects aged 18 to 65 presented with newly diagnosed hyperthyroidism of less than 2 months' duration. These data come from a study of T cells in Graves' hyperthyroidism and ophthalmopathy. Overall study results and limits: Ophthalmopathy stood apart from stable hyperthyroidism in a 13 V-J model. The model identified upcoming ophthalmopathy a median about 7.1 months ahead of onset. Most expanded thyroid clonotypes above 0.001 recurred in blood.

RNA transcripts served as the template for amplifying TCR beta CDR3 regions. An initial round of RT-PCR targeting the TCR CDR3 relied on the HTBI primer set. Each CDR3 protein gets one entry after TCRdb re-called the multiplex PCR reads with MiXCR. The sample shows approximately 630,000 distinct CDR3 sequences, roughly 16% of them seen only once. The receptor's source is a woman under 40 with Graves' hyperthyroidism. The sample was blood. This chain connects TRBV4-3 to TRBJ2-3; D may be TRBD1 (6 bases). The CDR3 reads CASSQSPLSGDVTDTQYF. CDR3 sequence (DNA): TGCGCCAGCAGCCAATCCCCTTTATCAGGGGATGTCACAGATACGCAGTATTTT.